This entry lists 25 T cell receptor beta chains sequenced from one sample in a study of cytomegalovirus exposure and HLA in healthy donors. Clones were read by immunoSEQ multiplex PCR, and TCRdb kept only the in-frame ones, dropping some. The sample has about 170,000 clones, nearly 90% seen once; the top ten hold 4% to 4.5%. Sequencing used PBMCs. The receptors come from a man younger than 35 in good health and CMV-seropositive.

The rearrangement joins TRBV9 to TRBJ1-1; possibly TRBD1 for D (5 bases). V lost 5 bases, J lost 4 bases, and 15 bases lay in between. Germline V gene data show CDR1 as SGDLS and CDR2 as YYNGEE. This CDR3 contains 14 residues. The CDR3 protein is CASSGGGRVTEAFF. The CDR3 region has the DNA TGTGCCAGCAGTGGGGGGGGGAGGGTCACTGAAGCTTTCTTT.

This chain uses TRBV7-9 with TRBJ2-7; 12 nucleotides line up with TRBD1. The CDR3 contains 14 residues. The trim removed 5 bases at V and 6 bases at J, leaving 5 bases unmatched. Germline assignment: CDR1 SEHNR and CDR2 FQNEAQ (reference sequence). CDR3 in amino acids: CASSEGTGGGEQYF. The CDR3 bases are TGTGCCAGCAGCGAAGGGACAGGGGGCGGCGAGCAGTACTTC.

The V gene is TRBV4-1, the J gene TRBJ2-3; 9 bases are shared with TRBD2. CDR1 and CDR2 from the germline V gene are MGHRA and YSYEKL. The CDR3 extends over 17 amino acids. The V gene end was trimmed by 1 base and the J gene end by 0 bases; junction bases not matched to a gene: 5. The DNA for the CDR3 is TGCGCCAGCAGCCAAGTGTTTGGACTAGCGAGCACAGATACGCAGTATTTT. It codes for CASSQVFGLASTDTQYF.

The rearrangement links TRBV14 to TRBJ2-7; TRBD2 matches 11 bases. Germline V gives CDR1 SGHDN, CDR2 FVKESK. The CDR3 is 16 residues long. V lost 1 base to trimming and J lost 9 bases; unmatched junction nucleotides: 11. This CDR3 is CASSQGLAGRHRGQYF. For the CDR3, the DNA is TGTGCCAGCAGCCAAGGACTAGCGGGGCGCCATCGTGGGCAGTACTTC.

V and J are TRBV11-2 and TRBJ2-7; the match to TRBD2 covers 8 bases. V was pared by 2 bases and J by 0 bases, with 3 bases of the junction left unmatched. Per the germline V gene, CDR1 is SGHAT and CDR2 is FQNNGV. The CDR3 is 15 residues long. As DNA, the CDR3 is TGTGCCAGCAGCTTAACTAGCGGAATCTCCTACGAGCAGTACTTC. This encodes CASSLTSGISYEQYF.

This clone was picked up a small number of times. V usage is TRBV29-1 and J usage is TRBJ1-1; 7 bases align to TRBD1. Germline lookup yields CDR1 SQVTM and CDR2 ANQGSEA. The V segment lost 1 base and the J segment 1 base; nucleotides outside the gene matches: 0. The CDR3 runs to 13 residues. CDR3 sequence (DNA): TGCAGCGTTGAAGGGACAGGGAACACTGAAGCTTTCTTT. As protein: CSVEGTGNTEAFF.

This chain links TRBV7-6 with TRBJ2-2; D is perhaps TRBD1 (6 bases). The CDR3 sequence is 14 residues long. Trimming took off 5 bases at V and 1 base at J, with 8 bases between the two ends. Germline V gene sequence: CDR1 SGHVS, CDR2 FNYEAQ. The CDR3 protein is CASSRTVNTGELFF. The CDR3 region has the DNA TGTGCCAGCAGCCGGACAGTGAACACCGGGGAGCTGTTTTTT.

The V gene is TRBV16, the J gene TRBJ1-5; no definite D call. V was trimmed by 0 bases and J by 0 bases, leaving 12 bases between them. This CDR3 is 17 amino acids long. Germline values: CDR1 KGHSY, CDR2 FQNENV. CDR3 in amino acids: CASSQSYLVYSNQPQHF. The CDR3 bases are TGTGCCAGCAGCCAATCCTACCTTGTTTATAGCAATCAGCCCCAGCATTTT.

The V gene is TRBV4-2, the J gene TRBJ2-1, with 12 bases matching TRBD2. Trimming at V came to 0 bases and at J to 10 bases, leaving 7 bases not matched to a gene. The CDR3 loop spans 16 amino acids. Germline CDR1 is LGHNA and CDR2 is YNFKEQ. The CDR3: CASSQERLAGAREQFF. For the CDR3, the DNA is TGTGCCAGCAGCCAAGAAAGACTAGCGGGGGCTAGGGAGCAGTTCTTC.

CDR3 nucleotides: TGTGCCAGCAGTTTCACAGAAACTAATGAGCAGTTCTTC. Amino acids: CASSFTETNEQFF. The gene calls are TRBV28 and TRBJ2-1; D is undetermined. The germline V and J ends were trimmed by 3 bases and 7 bases, with 10 bases remaining between them. The germline gives CDR1 MDHEN, CDR2 SYDVKM. This CDR3 comprises 13 residues.

This clone was detected only a few times. The chain carries TRBV2 and TRBJ1-1, with D unresolved. V was shortened by 4 bases and J by 1 base, with 7 bases between the two germline ends. This CDR3 region has 13 residues. The V gene's germline CDR1 is SNHLY and CDR2 FYNNEI. The DNA of the CDR3 is TGTGCCAGCAGTGGCCGACAGAACACTGAAGCTTTCTTT. Its protein product is CASSGRQNTEAFF.

This clone has only a few counts. The chain carries TRBV5-4 and TRBJ2-1, with D hard to call. Per germline, CDR1 SGHNT and CDR2 YYREEE (reference sequence). The germline V and J ends were trimmed by 3 bases and 4 bases, with 2 bases remaining between them. The CDR3 loop spans 11 amino acids. This CDR3 reads CASSSYNEQFF. The CDR3 nucleotides are TGTGCCAGCAGCTCTTACAATGAGCAGTTCTTC.

V usage is TRBV19 and J usage is TRBJ2-1, with TRBD2 identical over 13 bases. J was trimmed by 4 bases and V by 0 bases; bases with no gene match: 3. This CDR3 comprises 17 residues. The germline CDR1 and CDR2 sequences are LNHDA and SQIVND (reference sequence). CDR3 protein: CASSIDGGLAGYNEQFF. CDR3 nucleotide sequence: TGTGCCAGTAGTATAGATGGGGGACTAGCGGGATACAATGAGCAGTTCTTC.

CDR3 coding DNA: TGTGCCAGCAGCTTAGAGCTTAAGGGACAGGGGGCTAACGAGCAGTACTTC. Amino acids: CASSLELKGQGANEQYF. The chain employs TRBV7-9 and TRBJ2-7, with 12 bases matching TRBD1. The V and J ends lost 1 base and 5 bases, in that order; junction bases with no gene match: 9. CDR3 size: 17 residues. Per the germline V gene, CDR1 is SEHNR and CDR2 is FQNEAQ (reference sequence).

This chain links TRBV9 with TRBJ2-7; 7 nucleotides align to TRBD1. V dropped 4 bases and J dropped 3; count of bases not matched to a gene: 10. The length of the CDR3 is 15 residues. CDR1 SGDLS and CDR2 YYNGEE come from the germline V gene. The CDR3 coding sequence is TGTGCCAGCAGCACAACCGGGACAGACCTCTACGAGCAGTACTTC. It specifies CASSTTGTDLYEQYF.

The rearrangement uses TRBV29-1 and TRBJ2-6; D might be TRBD1 (5 bases). V shed 4 bases and J shed 0 bases, with 10 bases lying between them. The germline CDR1 and CDR2 sequences are SQVTM and ANQGSEA. The CDR3 runs 15 residues. The CDR3 DNA is TGCAGCGTTGCCCAGGGTTCCTCTGGGGCCAACGTCCTGACTTTC. Residues: CSVAQGSSGANVLTF. Full variable domain (outside the CDR3, taken from reference TRBV29-1 and TRBJ2-6): SAVISQKPSRDICQRGTSLTIQCQVDSQVTMMFWYRQQPGQSLTLIATANQGSEATYESGFVIDKFPISRPNLTFSTLTVSNMSPEDSSIYLCSVAQGSSGANVLTFGAGSRLTVL.

The rearrangement uses TRBV5-1 and TRBJ2-1; possible D gene TRBD2, 6 bases. V lost 4 bases and J lost 9, with 20 bases in between. CDR1 is SGHRS and CDR2 is YFSETQ in the germline V gene. The CDR3 runs to 15 residues. CDR3 sequence (DNA): TGCGCCAGCAGCCCATTTGTCGGGGGTTCGGGTGAGCAGTTCTTC. Its protein is CASSPFVGGSGEQFF.

The chain has TRBV15 and TRBJ2-3; possible D gene TRBD1, 5 bases. CDR3 length equals 16 residues. Germline CDR1 is LNHNV and CDR2 is YYDKDF (reference sequence). Trimming shortened V by 5 bases and J by 2 bases, and 17 bases separated the two germline ends. CDR3 protein: CATSLGDGRLTDTQYF. The CDR3 DNA reads TGTGCCACCAGCTTAGGGGATGGCAGGCTCACAGATACGCAGTATTTT.

The V gene is TRBV7-9, the J gene TRBJ1-2; D is undetermined. Germline CDR1 SEHNR, CDR2 FQNEAQ (reference sequence). The V gene lost 3 bases and the J gene lost 2 bases, with 16 bases spanning the gap. The CDR3 has 16 residues. The CDR3, as DNA: TGTGCCAGCAGCTTGGTCCTGGGAGAAGCCAACTATGGCTACACCTTC. Amino acid sequence: CASSLVLGEANYGYTF.

J is TRBJ1-1 and V is TRBV9; D is possibly TRBD1 (5 bases). This CDR3 contains 17 residues. V lost 3 bases, J lost 0 bases, and 18 bases lay in between. The germline gives CDR1 SGDLS, CDR2 YYNGEE. The chain's CDR3 is CASSAIIGVGMNTEAFF. The CDR3 DNA follows: TGTGCCAGCAGCGCAATTATAGGGGTAGGAATGAACACTGAAGCTTTCTTT.

V gene TRBV7-6 combines with J gene TRBJ2-3; TRBD2 is a possible D gene (6 bases). V was shortened by 2 bases and J by 2 bases, with 11 bases between the two germline ends. CDR1 is SGHVS and CDR2 is FNYEAQ in the germline V gene. There are 15 residues in the CDR3. CDR3 in amino acids: CASSLSGLTTDTQYF. The CDR3 DNA reads as TGTGCCAGCAGCTTATCGGGACTTACCACAGATACGCAGTATTTT.

The chain employs TRBV10-3 and TRBJ2-5; D is possibly TRBD2 (5 bases). This CDR3 is built from 22 residues. Germline-derived CDR1 and CDR2 are ENHRY and SYGVKD. V lost 0 bases to trimming and J lost 1 base, with 30 bases between them. Written as DNA, the CDR3 is TGTGCCATCAGTGAGTCTTTCGGAAGTTGGGAGCGTAGGGCGGCTTCCCAAGAGACCCAGTACTTC. Protein product: CAISESFGSWERRAASQETQYF.

The chain joins TRBV30 to TRBJ2-3, with TRBD2 matching 12 bases. Germline V gene sequence: CDR1 GTSNPN, CDR2 SVGIG (reference sequence). The CDR3 length is 20 residues. Germline trimming cut 5 bases from V and 6 bases from J; bases unmatched to any gene: 24. The CDR3: CAWEKLGTSGFYEQRDTQYF. The CDR3 DNA sequence: TGTGCCTGGGAAAAACTCGGGACTAGCGGGTTTTACGAGCAGCGGGATACGCAGTATTTT.

V usage is TRBV7-3 and J usage is TRBJ1-1, with D perhaps TRBD1 (5 bases). This CDR3 region has 16 residues. Trimming left V 2 bases short and J 4 bases short, with 17 bases between. Germline V CDR1 and CDR2: SGHTA, FQGTGA. The DNA for the CDR3 is TGTGCCAGCAGCTTATTTAGGCCGTTAACAGGCACTGAAGCTTTCTTT. Its translation: CASSLFRPLTGTEAFF.

The chain employs TRBV5-1 and TRBJ2-7, with 9 bases fitting TRBD2. The CDR3 consists of 15 residues. CDR1 and CDR2 from the germline V gene are SGHRS and YFSETQ. V was pared by 3 bases and J by 6 bases, with 10 bases of the junction left unmatched. In DNA form, the CDR3 reads TGCGCCAGCAGCTCTGAGGTTAGCGGGAGATCCGAGCAGTACTTC. This translates into CASSSEVSGRSEQYF.